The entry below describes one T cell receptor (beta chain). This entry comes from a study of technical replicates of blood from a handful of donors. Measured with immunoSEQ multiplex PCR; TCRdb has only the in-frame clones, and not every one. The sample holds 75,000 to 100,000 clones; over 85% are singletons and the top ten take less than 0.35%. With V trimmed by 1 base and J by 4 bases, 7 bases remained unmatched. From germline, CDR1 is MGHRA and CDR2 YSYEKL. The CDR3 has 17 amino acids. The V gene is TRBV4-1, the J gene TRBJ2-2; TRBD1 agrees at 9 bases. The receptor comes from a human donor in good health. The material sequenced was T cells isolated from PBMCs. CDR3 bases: TGCGCCAGCAGCCAAGTCCCCCCGGGACAGGGCACCGGGGAGCTGTTTTTT. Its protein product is CASSQVPPGQGTGELFF.